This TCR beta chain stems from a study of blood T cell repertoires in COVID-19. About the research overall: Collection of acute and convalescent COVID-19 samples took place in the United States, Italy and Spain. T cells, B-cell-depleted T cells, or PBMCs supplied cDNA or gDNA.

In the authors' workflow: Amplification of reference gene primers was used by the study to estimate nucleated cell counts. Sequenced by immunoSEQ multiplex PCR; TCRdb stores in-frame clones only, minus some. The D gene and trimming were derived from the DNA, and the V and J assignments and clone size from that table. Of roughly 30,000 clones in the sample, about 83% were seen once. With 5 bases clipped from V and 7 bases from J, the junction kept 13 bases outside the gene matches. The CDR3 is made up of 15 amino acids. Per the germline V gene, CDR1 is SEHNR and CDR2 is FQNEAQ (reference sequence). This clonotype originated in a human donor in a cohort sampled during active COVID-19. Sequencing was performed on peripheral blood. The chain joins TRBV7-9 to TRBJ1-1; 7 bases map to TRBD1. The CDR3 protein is CASSGPTGVEGEAFF. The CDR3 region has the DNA TGTGCCAGCAGCGGACCTACAGGGGTGGAGGGTGAAGCTTTCTTT.